This paragraph covers one TCR beta chain sequence. The primer mix had 60 V beta and 13 J beta primers. TCRdb keeps only in-frame clones here, not all; method: immunoSEQ multiplex PCR. The sample has tens of thousands of clones; 80% to 90% are singletons. The data originate from a study of glioma-infiltrating T cells after dendritic cell vaccination. The time point: after dendritic cell vaccination, including at tumor progression/relapse. Selection required adequate fresh-frozen tumor tissue plus more than two years' survival data. The germline CDR1 and CDR2 sequences are WNHNN and SYGVQD (reference sequence). V lost 5 bases and J lost 6, with 13 bases in between. CDR3 length equals 14 residues.

The sequences come from blood, collected after dendritic cell vaccination. The sequence was obtained from a human donor with glioblastoma. The V and J genes are TRBV10-1 and TRBJ2-2; D may be TRBD2 (5 bases). The CDR3, as DNA: TGCGCCAGCAGTCGTTTGGGAGCATCCGGGGAGCTGTTTTTT. This codes for CASSRLGASGELFF.